This is a list of T cell receptor beta chains from one sample in a study of T cell responses to AZD1222 COVID-19 vaccine. The table came from immunoSEQ multiplex PCR; TCRdb's copy has only in-frame clones and leaves some out. The sample has 90,000 to 110,000 clones; around 90% are singletons. The material was peripheral blood, obtained on day 0 of AZD1222 vaccination. All receptors come from an adult in good health. Each CDR3 is given without its conserved first and last residue. A D gene is named only where the DNA matches it firmly.

V gene: TRBV7-9
D gene: -
CDR3 protein: ASSLGGQPQH

V gene: TRBV6-5
D gene: -
CDR3 protein: ASGGNTEAF

V gene: TRBV29-1
D gene: TRBD2
CDR3 protein: SVTGLAASTDTQY

V gene: TRBV5-6
D gene: -
CDR3 protein: ASSLGGDSNQPQH

V gene: TRBV5-1
D gene: TRBD1
CDR3 protein: ASSLAWGQGAGYT

V gene: TRBV29-1
D gene: -
CDR3 protein: SGTQPAGTEAF

V gene: TRBV7-2
D gene: -
CDR3 protein: ASSLGFPYNSPLH

V gene: TRBV7-9
D gene: TRBD1
CDR3 protein: ASSETGGAGNEKLF

V gene: TRBV11-3
D gene: -
CDR3 protein: ASSLGAGHEQY

V gene: TRBV7-9
D gene: TRBD2
CDR3 protein: ASSFTSGSDEQF

V gene: TRBV6-5
D gene: TRBD1
CDR3 protein: ASSLPWGTGNTEAF

V gene: TRBV5-8
D gene: -
CDR3 protein: ASSPPPDHYGYT

V gene: TRBV27
D gene: -
CDR3 protein: ASSLFNSNQPQH

V gene: TRBV19
D gene: TRBD2
CDR3 protein: ASSRRRGYQETQY

V gene: TRBV24-1
D gene: -
CDR3 protein: ATSDSRGGVQETQY

V gene: TRBV18
D gene: TRBD1
CDR3 protein: ASSPPGQGTYEQY

V gene: TRBV6-5
D gene: -
CDR3 protein: ASSPRDFYGYT

V gene: TRBV5-7
D gene: -
CDR3 protein: ASSLNWLRYEQY

V gene: TRBV5-4
D gene: TRBD1
CDR3 protein: ASEGQGPYNEQF

V gene: TRBV6-4
D gene: -
CDR3 protein: ASSGQGGDTQY

V gene: TRBV7-6
D gene: TRBD2
CDR3 protein: ASSLDQREGRYEQY

V gene: TRBV11-3
D gene: -
CDR3 protein: ASSLTRVAEAF

V gene: TRBV2
D gene: -
CDR3 protein: ASSSVGDGREY

V gene: TRBV6-5
D gene: -
CDR3 protein: ASSYSNQAGETQY

V gene: TRBV29-1
D gene: -
CDR3 protein: SVAWSREQY

V gene: TRBV6-5
D gene: -
CDR3 protein: ASRSRGGRDYGYT

V gene: TRBV6-4
D gene: -
CDR3 protein: ASSLTWSNQPQH

V gene: TRBV19
D gene: -
CDR3 protein: ASIQGQGENIQY

V gene: TRBV7-2
D gene: -
CDR3 protein: ASSLGQAQETQY

V gene: TRBV29-1
D gene: -
CDR3 protein: SVRQLAGNTIY

V gene: TRBV7-3
D gene: -
CDR3 protein: ASSLQGTYNSPLH

V gene: TRBV7-8
D gene: -
CDR3 protein: ASSLVAQGGGNTIY

V gene: TRBV5-4
D gene: -
CDR3 protein: ASSLQNNYGYT

V gene: TRBV3-1/TRBV3-2
D gene: -
CDR3 protein: ASSQDRGAPSYGYT

V gene: TRBV18
D gene: TRBD2
CDR3 protein: ASSGRQLAGLTDTQY

V gene: TRBV18
D gene: -
CDR3 protein: ASSPQGSDEQY

V gene: TRBV9
D gene: TRBD2
CDR3 protein: ASSVSLANNEQF

V gene: TRBV5-1
D gene: -
CDR3 protein: ASSLDQGNEKLF

V gene: TRBV2
D gene: -
CDR3 protein: ASSPGWRVTSETQY

V gene: TRBV9
D gene: -
CDR3 protein: ASSVAASADYGYT

V gene: TRBV18
D gene: -
CDR3 protein: ASSRGGTNEKLF